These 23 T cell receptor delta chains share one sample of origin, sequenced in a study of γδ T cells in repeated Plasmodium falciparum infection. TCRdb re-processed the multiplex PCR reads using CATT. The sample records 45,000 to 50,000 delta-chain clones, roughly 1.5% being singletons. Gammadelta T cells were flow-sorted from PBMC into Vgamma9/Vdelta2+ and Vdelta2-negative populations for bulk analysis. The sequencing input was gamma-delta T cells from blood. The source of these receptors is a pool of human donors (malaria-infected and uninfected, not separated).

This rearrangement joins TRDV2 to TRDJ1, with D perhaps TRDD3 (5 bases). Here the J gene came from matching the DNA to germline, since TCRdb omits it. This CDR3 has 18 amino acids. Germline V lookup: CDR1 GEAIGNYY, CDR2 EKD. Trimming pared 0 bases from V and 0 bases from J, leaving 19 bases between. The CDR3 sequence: CACDTLGDSPDYTDKLIF. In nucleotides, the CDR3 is TGTGCCTGTGACACCCTTGGGGACTCCCCGGATTACACCGATAAACTCATCTTT.

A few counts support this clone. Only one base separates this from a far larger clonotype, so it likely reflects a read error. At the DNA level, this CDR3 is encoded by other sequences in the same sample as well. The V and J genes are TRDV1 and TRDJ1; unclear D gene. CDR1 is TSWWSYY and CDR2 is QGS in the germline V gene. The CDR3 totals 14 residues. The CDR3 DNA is TGTGCTCTTGGGGACGTTCTGTACACCGACAAACTCATCTTT. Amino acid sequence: CALGDVLYTDKLIF.

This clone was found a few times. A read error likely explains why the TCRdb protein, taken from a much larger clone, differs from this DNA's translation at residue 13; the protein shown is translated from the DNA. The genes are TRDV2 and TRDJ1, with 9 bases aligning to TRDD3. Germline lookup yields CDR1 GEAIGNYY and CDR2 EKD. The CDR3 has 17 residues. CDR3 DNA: TGTGCCTGTGACACGCCGTACTGGGGGAAGTACACCAATAAACTCATCTTT. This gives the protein CACDTPYWGKYTNKLIF.

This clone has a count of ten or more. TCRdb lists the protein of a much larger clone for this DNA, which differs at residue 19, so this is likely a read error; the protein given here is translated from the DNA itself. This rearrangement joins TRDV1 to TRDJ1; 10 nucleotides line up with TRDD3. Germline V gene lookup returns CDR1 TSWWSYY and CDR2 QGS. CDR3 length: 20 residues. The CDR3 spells CALGEFAVRWGIRYTDKLTF. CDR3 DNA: TGTGCTCTTGGGGAATTTGCGGTACGCTGGGGGATAAGGTACACCGATAAACTCACCTTT.

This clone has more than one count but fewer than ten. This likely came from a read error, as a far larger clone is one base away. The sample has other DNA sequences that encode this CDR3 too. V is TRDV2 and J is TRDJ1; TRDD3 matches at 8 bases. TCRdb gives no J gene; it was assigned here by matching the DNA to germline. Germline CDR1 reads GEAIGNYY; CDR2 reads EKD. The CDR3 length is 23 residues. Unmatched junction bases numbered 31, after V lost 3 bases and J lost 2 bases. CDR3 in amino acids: CACDSEGDKREVLGSSRTDKLIF. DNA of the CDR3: TGTGCCTGTGACTCTGAGGGGGATAAAAGAGAGGTTTTGGGATCCAGTCGTACCGATAAACTCATCTTT.

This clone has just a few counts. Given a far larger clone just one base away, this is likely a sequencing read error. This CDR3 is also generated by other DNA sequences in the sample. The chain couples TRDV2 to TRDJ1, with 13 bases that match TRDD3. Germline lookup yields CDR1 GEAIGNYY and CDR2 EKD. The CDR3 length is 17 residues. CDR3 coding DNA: TGTGCCTGTGACTCGGTACTGGGGGATACGAAAACCGATAAGCTCATCTTT. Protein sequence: CACDSVLGDTKTDKLIF.

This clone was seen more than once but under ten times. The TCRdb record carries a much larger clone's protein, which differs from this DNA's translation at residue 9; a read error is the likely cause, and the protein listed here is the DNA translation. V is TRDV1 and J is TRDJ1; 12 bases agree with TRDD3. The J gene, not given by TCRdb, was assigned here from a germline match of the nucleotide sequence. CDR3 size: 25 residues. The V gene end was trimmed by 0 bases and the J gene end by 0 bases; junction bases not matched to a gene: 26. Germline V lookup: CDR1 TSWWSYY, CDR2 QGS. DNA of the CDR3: TGTGCTCTTGGGGAACTGTTTCACGCTCTACGATTTCCTGGGGGATACGCGGGGTACACCGATAAACTCATCTTT. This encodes CALGELFHALRFPGGYAGYTDKLIF.

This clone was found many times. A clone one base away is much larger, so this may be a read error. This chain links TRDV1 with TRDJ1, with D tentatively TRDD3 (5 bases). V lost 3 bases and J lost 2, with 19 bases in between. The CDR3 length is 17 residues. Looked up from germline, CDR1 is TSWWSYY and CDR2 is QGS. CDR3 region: CALGDLTGGPATDKLIF. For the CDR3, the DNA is TGTGCTCTTGGGGATCTCACAGGGGGCCCTGCAACCGATAAACTCATCTTT.

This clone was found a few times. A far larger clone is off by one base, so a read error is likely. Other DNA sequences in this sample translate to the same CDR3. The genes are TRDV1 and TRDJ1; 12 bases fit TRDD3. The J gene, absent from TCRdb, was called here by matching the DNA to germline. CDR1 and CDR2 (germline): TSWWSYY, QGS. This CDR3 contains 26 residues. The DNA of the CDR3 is TGTGCTCTTGGGGAACTCCATACCTTCCTACAGACCCCGTACTGGGGGATACAGTCTTGCACCGACAAACTCATCTTT. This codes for CALGELHTFLQTPYWGIQSCTDKLIF.

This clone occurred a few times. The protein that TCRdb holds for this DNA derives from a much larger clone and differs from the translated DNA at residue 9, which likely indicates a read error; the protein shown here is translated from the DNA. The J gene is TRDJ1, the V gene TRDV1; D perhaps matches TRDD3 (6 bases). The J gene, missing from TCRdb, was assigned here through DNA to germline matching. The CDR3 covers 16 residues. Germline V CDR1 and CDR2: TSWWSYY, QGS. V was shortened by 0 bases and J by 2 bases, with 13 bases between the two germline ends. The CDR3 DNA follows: TGTGCTCTTGGGGAACTGAGGGATATGGGTACCGATAAACTCATCTTT. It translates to CALGELRDMGTDKLIF.

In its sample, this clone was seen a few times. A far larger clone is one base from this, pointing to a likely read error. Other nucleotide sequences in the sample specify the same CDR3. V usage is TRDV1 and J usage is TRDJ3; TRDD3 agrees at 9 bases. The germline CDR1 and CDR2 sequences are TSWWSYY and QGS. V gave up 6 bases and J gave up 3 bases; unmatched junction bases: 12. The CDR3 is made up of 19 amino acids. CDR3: CALGDYSWGIRWDTRQMFF. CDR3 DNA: TGTGCTCTTGGTGACTACAGCTGGGGGATTCGCTGGGACACCCGACAGATGTTTTTC.

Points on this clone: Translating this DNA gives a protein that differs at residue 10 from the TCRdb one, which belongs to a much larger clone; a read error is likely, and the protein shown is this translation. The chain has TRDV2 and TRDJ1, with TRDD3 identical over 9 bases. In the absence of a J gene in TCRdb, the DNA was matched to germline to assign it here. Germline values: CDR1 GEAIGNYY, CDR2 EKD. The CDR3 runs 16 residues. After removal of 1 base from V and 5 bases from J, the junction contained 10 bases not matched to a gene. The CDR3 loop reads CACDTTTGGPLDKLIF. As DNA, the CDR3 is TGTGCCTGTGACACTACGACTGGGGGACCCCTAGATAAACTCATCTTT.

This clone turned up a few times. CDR3 residues: CALGEKVPPNPLGWDTPHYTDKLIF. Here the CDR3 DNA reads TGTGCTCTTGGGGAAAAGGTACCCCCAAATCCCCTGGGGTGGGATACGCCCCATTACACCGATAAGCTCATCTTT. The V gene was identified as TRDV1, while no J gene was called; the table's TRDD3 call for D was not verified on the DNA. The CDR3 extends over 25 amino acids. In germline, CDR1 is TSWWSYY, CDR2 QGS.

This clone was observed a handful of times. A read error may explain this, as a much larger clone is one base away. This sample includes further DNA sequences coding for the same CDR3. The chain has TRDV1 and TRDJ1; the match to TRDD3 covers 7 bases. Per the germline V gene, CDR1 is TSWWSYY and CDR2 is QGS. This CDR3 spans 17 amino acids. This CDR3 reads CALGGIGGDLYTDKLIF. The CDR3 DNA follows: TGTGCTCTTGGGGGAATAGGGGGGGATCTTTACACCGATAAGCTCATCTTT.

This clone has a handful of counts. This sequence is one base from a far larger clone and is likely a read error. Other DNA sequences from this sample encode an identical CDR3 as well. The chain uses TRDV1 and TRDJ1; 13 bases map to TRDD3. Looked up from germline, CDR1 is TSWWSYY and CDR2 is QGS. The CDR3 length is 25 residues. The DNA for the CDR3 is TGCGCTCTTGGGGAACTAGTCCTGATTACTGGGGGATACGTCGCTCGGTCAGAGGGGGGCGATAAACTCATCTTT. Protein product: CALGELVLITGGYVARSEGGDKLIF.

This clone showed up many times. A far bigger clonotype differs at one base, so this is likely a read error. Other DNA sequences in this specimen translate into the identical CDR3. In nucleotides, the CDR3 is TGTGCCCTTGGGGAACTCAGGGCCTACCCGGGGAGAAAGGCCGATAAACTCATCTTT. Its protein is CALGELRAYPGRKADKLIF. The chain has TRDV1 and TRDJ1, with D perhaps being TRDD2 or TRDD3 (5 bases each). The CDR3 spans 19 residues. CDR1 and CDR2 from the germline V gene are TSWWSYY and QGS.

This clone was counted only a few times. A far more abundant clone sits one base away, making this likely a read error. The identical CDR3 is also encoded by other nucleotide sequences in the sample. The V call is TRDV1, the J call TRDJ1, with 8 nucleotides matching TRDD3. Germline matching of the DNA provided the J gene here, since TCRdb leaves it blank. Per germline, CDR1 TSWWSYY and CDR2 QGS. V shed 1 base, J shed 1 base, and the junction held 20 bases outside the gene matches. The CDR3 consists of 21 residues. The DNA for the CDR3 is TGTGCTCTTGGGGAACGGGAATCAGGCACTGGGGGTCAACCTTGCACCGATAAACTCATCTTT. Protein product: CALGERESGTGGQPCTDKLIF.

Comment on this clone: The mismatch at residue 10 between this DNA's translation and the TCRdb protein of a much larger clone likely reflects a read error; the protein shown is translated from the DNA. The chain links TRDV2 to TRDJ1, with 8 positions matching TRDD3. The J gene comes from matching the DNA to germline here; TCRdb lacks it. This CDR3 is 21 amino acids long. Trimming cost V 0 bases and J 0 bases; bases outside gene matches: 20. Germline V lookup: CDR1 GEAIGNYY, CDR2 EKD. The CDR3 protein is CACDTLVLGGTNSDHTDKLIF. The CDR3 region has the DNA TGTGCCTGTGACACCCTCGTACTGGGGGGTACGAATTCGGACCACACCGATAAACTCATCTTT.

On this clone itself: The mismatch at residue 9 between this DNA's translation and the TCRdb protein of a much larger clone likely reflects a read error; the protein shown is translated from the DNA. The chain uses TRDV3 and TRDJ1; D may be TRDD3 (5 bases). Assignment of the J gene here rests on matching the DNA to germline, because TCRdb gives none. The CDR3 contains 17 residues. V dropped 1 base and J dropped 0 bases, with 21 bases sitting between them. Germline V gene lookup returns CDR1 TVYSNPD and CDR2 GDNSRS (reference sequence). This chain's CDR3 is CAFKGLWRDGYTDKLIF. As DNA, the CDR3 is TGTGCCTTTAAAGGACTGTGGAGGGATGGGTACACCGATAAACTCATCTTT.

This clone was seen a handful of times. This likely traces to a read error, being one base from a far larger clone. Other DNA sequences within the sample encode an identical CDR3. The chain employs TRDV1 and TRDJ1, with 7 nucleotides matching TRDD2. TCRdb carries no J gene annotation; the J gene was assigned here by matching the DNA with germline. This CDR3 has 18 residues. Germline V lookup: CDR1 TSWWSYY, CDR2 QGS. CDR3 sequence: CALGELFPSSLTIRKLIF. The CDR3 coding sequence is TGCGCTCTTGGGGAACTTTTTCCTTCCTCCCTTACGATCAGGAAACTCATCTTT.

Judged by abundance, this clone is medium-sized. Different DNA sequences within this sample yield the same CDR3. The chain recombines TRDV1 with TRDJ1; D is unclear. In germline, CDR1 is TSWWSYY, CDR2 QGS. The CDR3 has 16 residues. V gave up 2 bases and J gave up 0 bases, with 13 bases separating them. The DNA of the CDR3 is TGTGCTCTTGGGGAAGCGGAGACGGCTGACACCGATAAACTCATCTTT. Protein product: CALGEAETADTDKLIF.

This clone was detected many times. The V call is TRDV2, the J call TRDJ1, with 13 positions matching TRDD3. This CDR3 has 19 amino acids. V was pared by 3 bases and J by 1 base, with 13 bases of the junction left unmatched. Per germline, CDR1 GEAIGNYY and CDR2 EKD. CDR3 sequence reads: CACDSVLGDTPRGTDKLIF. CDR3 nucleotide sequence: TGTGCCTGTGACTCCGTACTGGGGGATACGCCGAGGGGCACCGATAAACTCATCTTT.

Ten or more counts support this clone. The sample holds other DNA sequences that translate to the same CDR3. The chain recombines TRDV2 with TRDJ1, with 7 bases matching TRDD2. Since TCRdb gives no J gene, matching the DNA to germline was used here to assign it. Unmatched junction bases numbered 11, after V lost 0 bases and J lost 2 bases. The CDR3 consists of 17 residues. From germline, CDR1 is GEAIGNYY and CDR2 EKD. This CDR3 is CACDTVPTLPRTDKLIF. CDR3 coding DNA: TGTGCCTGTGACACCGTTCCTACGCTCCCTCGGACCGATAAACTCATCTTT.